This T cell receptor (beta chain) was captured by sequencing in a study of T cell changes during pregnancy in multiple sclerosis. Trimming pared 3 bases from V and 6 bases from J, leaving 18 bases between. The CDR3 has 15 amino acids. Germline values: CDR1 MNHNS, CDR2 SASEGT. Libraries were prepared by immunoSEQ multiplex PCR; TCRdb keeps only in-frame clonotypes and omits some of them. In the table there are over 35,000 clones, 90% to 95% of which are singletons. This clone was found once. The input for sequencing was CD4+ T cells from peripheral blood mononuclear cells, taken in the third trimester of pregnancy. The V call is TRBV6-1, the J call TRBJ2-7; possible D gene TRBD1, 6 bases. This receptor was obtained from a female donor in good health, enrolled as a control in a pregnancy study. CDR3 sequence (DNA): TGTGCCAGCAGTGATTCCGGGACAATCGATCGCGAGCAGTACTTC. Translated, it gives CASSDSGTIDREQYF.